This T cell receptor (beta chain) was identified during a study of OX40 agonist ivuxolimab in advanced cancers. Study background: The diagnoses of dose-escalation patients were hepatocellular carcinoma, melanoma, renal cell or head and neck cancer.

A history of autoimmune disease or systemic immunosuppression excluded patients. V lost 0 bases, J lost 4 bases, and 9 bases lay in between. Germline V gene lookup returns CDR1 LNHNV and CDR2 YYDKDF (reference sequence). The CDR3 extends over 14 amino acids. Data came from immunoSEQ multiplex PCR; TCRdb stores just in-frame clones and leaves some out. The sample has some 71,000 clones, around 86% seen once. This sequence joins TRBV15 and TRBJ1-2; D gene uncertain. The source was CD4+ or CD8+ T cells sorted from blood, collected in a trial of the OX40 agonist ivuxolimab. The TCR originated in an adult with an advanced solid tumor such as melanoma, head and neck, liver or kidney cancer. The CDR3 DNA follows: TGTGCCACCAGCAGAGATCTTACGGCCTATGGCTACACCTTC. It encodes CATSRDLTAYGYTF.